A single T cell receptor (beta chain) is shown here with its context. Only in-frame clones appear in the TCRdb table, and some are missing; sequencing was by immunoSEQ multiplex PCR. The data show about 730,000 clones, approximately 85% seen once. The data were taken from a study of shared T cell receptors in the human thymus. V lost 0 bases, J lost 3 bases, and 15 bases stayed unmatched. This CDR3 contains 18 residues. Per germline, CDR1 SGHNT and CDR2 YYREEE (reference sequence). These data were also filed under a second study, of human thymus T cells. Turning to that study: The donor group consisted of healthy Finnish infants who were having corrective surgery for congenital heart defects.

The TCR sequence derives from a girl in the first two years of life with a congenital heart defect. The rearrangement links TRBV5-4 to TRBJ2-7; TRBD2 agrees at 7 bases. The specimen sequenced was thymocytes. Here the CDR3 reads CASSLVGSLRTRNYEQYF. CDR3 nucleotides: TGTGCCAGCAGCTTGGTAGGGTCGCTGCGGACTAGAAACTACGAGCAGTACTTC.